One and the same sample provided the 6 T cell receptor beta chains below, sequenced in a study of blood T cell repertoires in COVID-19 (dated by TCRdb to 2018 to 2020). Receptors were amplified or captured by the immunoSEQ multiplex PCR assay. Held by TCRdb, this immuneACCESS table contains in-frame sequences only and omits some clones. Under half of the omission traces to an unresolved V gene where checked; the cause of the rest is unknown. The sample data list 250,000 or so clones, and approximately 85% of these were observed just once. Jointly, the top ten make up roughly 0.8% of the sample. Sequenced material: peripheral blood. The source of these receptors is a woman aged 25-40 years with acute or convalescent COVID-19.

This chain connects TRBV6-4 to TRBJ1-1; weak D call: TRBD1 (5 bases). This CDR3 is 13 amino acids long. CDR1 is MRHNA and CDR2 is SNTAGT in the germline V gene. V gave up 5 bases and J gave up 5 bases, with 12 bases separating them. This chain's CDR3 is CASSTSRGTEAFF. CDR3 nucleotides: TGTGCCAGCAGTACGTCCCGGGGGACTGAAGCTTTCTTT.

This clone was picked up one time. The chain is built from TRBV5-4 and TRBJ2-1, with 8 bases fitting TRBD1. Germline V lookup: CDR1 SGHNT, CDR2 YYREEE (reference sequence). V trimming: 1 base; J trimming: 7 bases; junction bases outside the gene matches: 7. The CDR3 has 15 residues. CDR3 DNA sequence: TGTGCCAGCAGCTTGTCTCGGACAGGGTTAAATGAGCAGTTCTTC. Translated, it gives CASSLSRTGLNEQFF.

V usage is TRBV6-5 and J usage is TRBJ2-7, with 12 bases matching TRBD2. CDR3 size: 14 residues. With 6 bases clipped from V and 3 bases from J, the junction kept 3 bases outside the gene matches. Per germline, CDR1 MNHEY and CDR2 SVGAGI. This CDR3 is CASRGLAGRYEQYF. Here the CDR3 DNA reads TGTGCCAGCAGAGGACTAGCGGGACGCTACGAGCAGTACTTC.

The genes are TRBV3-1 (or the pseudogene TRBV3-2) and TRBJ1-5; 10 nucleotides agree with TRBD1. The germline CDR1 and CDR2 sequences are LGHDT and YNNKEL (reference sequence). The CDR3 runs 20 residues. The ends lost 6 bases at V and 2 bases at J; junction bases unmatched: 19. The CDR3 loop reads CASSYSPDRGLDYGNQPQHF. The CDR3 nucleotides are TGTGCCAGCAGTTACTCTCCTGACAGGGGGCTTGATTATGGCAATCAGCCCCAGCATTTT.

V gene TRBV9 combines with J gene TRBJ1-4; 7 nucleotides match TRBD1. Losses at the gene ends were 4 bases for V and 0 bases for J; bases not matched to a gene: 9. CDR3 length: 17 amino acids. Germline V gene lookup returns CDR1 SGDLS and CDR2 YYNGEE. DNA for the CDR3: TGTGCCAGCAGCCCCCAGGGACAGCTGACAACTAATGAAAAACTGTTTTTT. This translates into CASSPQGQLTTNEKLFF.

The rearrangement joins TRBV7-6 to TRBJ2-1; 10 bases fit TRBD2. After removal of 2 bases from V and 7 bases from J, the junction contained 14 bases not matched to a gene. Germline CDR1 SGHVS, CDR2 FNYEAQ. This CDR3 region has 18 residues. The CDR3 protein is CASSLSASGSFMGNEQFF. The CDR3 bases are TGTGCCAGCAGCTTATCAGCTAGCGGGAGTTTCATGGGGAATGAGCAGTTCTTC.